This entry lists 29 T cell receptor beta chains sequenced from one sample in a study of Ad26.COV2.S vaccination and SARS-CoV-2 variants. The treatment was: 15 to 20 received Ad26.COV2.S at low or high dose, single or two shots; about five received placebo; per-sample allocation not given. The study sampled participants on day 63 after the first vaccine or placebo injection. Using immunoSEQ multiplex PCR, the repertoire was profiled, and TCRdb retains in-frame clones only, with some absent. The data hold about 350,000 clones, with roughly nine tenths observed a single time. Sequenced here: peripheral blood, sampled in a trial of Ad26.COV2.S vaccine versus placebo. These receptors were obtained from a person aged 18-60 years who received the Ad26.COV2.S COVID-19 vaccine or a placebo.

The rearrangement links TRBV30 to TRBJ1-4; no definite D call. This CDR3 is built from 13 residues. Trimming took 3 bases from V and 7 from J, leaving 12 bases between them. Germline V CDR1 and CDR2: GTSNPN, SVGIG (reference sequence). CDR3 protein: CAWSFGRVEKLFF. The CDR3 region has the DNA TGTGCCTGGAGCTTCGGGAGGGTTGAAAAACTGTTTTTT.

The rearrangement joins TRBV6-5 to TRBJ1-2; D possibly corresponds to TRBD1 (5 bases). The V end was cut by 0 bases, the J end by 7 bases, with 12 bases between. CDR1 and CDR2 from the germline V gene are MNHEY and SVGAGI. This CDR3 spans 14 amino acids. CDR3 in amino acids: CASSYSSGMGGYTF. DNA for the CDR3: TGTGCCAGCAGTTACTCGTCAGGGATGGGTGGCTACACCTTC.

This chain uses TRBV11-3 with TRBJ2-2; 9 bases are shared with TRBD1. V lost 5 bases, J lost 1 base, and 2 bases stayed unmatched. The germline V gene has CDR1 SGHNT and CDR2 YENEEA. The CDR3 spans 15 residues. CDR3 nucleotide sequence: TGTGCCAGCAGCCAGGGACAGGGGAACACCGGGGAGCTGTTTTTT. This sequence encodes CASSQGQGNTGELFF.

Comment on this clone: Distinct nucleotide sequences in the sample also encode this CDR3. V is TRBV4-1 and J is TRBJ2-3; the D call may be TRBD1 or TRBD2 (5 bases each). Germline lookup yields CDR1 MGHRA and CDR2 YSYEKL. CDR3 length: 14 residues. Trimming took 1 base from V and 0 from J, leaving 5 bases between them. The CDR3 bases are TGCGCCAGCAGCCAAGGGGGGAGCACAGATACGCAGTATTTT. This codes for CASSQGGSTDTQYF.

The V call is TRBV12-5, the J call TRBJ2-3; TRBD2 might be the D (5 bases). The CDR3 totals 14 residues. Germline CDR1 reads LGHNT; CDR2 reads FRNRAP. V was trimmed by 5 bases and J by 7 bases, leaving 16 bases between them. In DNA, the CDR3 is TGTGCTAGTGGTACAGCAAGGCTCGGGAATACGCAGTATTTT. It is translated as CASGTARLGNTQYF.

J is TRBJ1-2 and V is TRBV5-6; the match to TRBD1 covers 7 bases. There are 14 residues in the CDR3. The V segment lost 4 bases and the J segment 4 bases; nucleotides outside the gene matches: 7. Germline V gene lookup returns CDR1 SGHDT and CDR2 YYEEEE. CDR3 residues: CASSPKGQVYGYTF. CDR3 DNA: TGTGCCAGCAGCCCAAAAGGACAGGTCTATGGCTACACCTTC.

The rearrangement uses TRBV7-6 and TRBJ2-3; TRBD2 agrees at 9 bases. The CDR3 extends over 15 amino acids. V was pared by 7 bases and J by 4 bases, with 9 bases of the junction left unmatched. Germline V lookup: CDR1 SGHVS, CDR2 FNYEAQ. The CDR3 region is CASNEAGGGADTQYF. The CDR3 DNA follows: TGTGCCAGCAACGAAGCGGGGGGAGGGGCAGATACGCAGTATTTT.

This sequence joins TRBV4-3 and TRBJ2-7, with D perhaps given as TRBD1 or TRBD2 (5 bases each). Germline lookup yields CDR1 LGHNA and CDR2 YSLEER. Trimming cost V 1 base and J 2 bases, with 9 bases left between them. The CDR3 loop spans 14 amino acids. Here the CDR3 reads CASSQGGNPYEQYF. In DNA, the CDR3 is TGCGCCAGCAGCCAAGGGGGGAATCCCTACGAGCAGTACTTC.

The CDR3 here is CASSLVPQDTWGTYEQYF. In DNA, the CDR3 is TGTGCCAGCAGCTTAGTCCCCCAGGACACCTGGGGTACCTACGAGCAGTACTTC. This chain connects TRBV7-6 to TRBJ2-7; maybe TRBD1 (5 bases). V lost 1 base and J 2 bases, leaving 21 bases between the germline ends. This CDR3 has 18 residues. CDR1 is SGHVS, CDR2 FNYEAQ, per germline.

The chain links TRBV6-5 to TRBJ2-2, with D possibly being TRBD2 (7 bases). Deletions cut 2 bases from V and 2 bases from J, with 12 bases between. The germline V gene encodes CDR1 MNHEY and CDR2 SVGAGI. The CDR3 extends over 16 amino acids. The DNA of the CDR3 is TGTGCCAGCAGTTACGGGGGGGGCTACAACACCGGGGAGCTGTTTTTT. Translated: CASSYGGGYNTGELFF.

The V gene is TRBV11-3, the J gene TRBJ2-7, with D possibly matching TRBD1 (6 bases). This CDR3 has 13 amino acids. CDR1 and CDR2 from the germline V gene are SGHNT and YENEEA. V was cut by 4 bases and J by 5 bases, with 12 bases left in between. The CDR3 nucleotides read TGTGCCAGCAGCTCTGGGGGCGCGGACGAGCAGTACTTC. Its protein is CASSSGGADEQYF.

This sequence joins TRBV11-3 and TRBJ1-2; the D is unclear. The CDR3 extends over 15 amino acids. Between the trimmed V and J ends, which lost 0 bases and 4 bases, there was a span of 12 bases. The germline V gene encodes CDR1 SGHNT and CDR2 YENEEA. CDR3 nucleotide sequence: TGTGCCAGCAGCTTAGATCTTACCGGACTCTATGGCTACACCTTC. Protein product: CASSLDLTGLYGYTF.

The chain employs TRBV5-1 and TRBJ1-3, with a weak D call TRBD1 (5 bases). V lost 7 bases, J lost 1 base, and 12 bases lay in between. Germline CDR1 and CDR2: SGHRS and YFSETQ. This CDR3 contains 14 residues. DNA for the CDR3: TGCGCCAGCCAGCCTCGGGGGTCTGGAAACACCATATATTTT. It yields the protein CASQPRGSGNTIYF. The whole variable domain, remainder taken from reference TRBV5-1 and TRBJ1-3, is KAGVTQTPRYLIKTRGQQVTLSCSPISGHRSVSWYQQTPGQGLQFLFEYFSETQRNKGNFPGRFSGRQFSNSRSEMNVSTLELGDSALYLCASQPRGSGNTIYFGEGSWLTVV.

The CDR3 DNA reads TGCGCCAGCAGCTGGGATCCTCTGACAGCCTACAATGAGCAGTTCTTC. Protein sequence: CASSWDPLTAYNEQFF. The rearrangement joins TRBV5-1 to TRBJ2-1; D possibly corresponds to TRBD1 (5 bases). The CDR3 runs 16 residues. Germline-derived CDR1 and CDR2 are SGHRS and YFSETQ. V was shortened by 3 bases and J by 2 bases, with 15 bases between the two germline ends. Filled out from reference TRBV5-1 and TRBJ2-1, the complete variable domain reads KAGVTQTPRYLIKTRGQQVTLSCSPISGHRSVSWYQQTPGQGLQFLFEYFSETQRNKGNFPGRFSGRQFSNSRSEMNVSTLELGDSALYLCASSWDPLTAYNEQFFGPGTRLTVL.

There are a few counts of this clone. The chain uses TRBV7-3 and TRBJ2-7, with D unclear. The CDR3 runs to 13 residues. V was pared by 6 bases and J by 2 bases, with 11 bases between. CDR1 is SGHTA and CDR2 is FQGTGA in the germline V gene. CDR3 loop: CASSSNRAYEQYF. The CDR3 DNA follows: TGTGCCAGCAGTTCAAACCGTGCCTACGAGCAGTACTTC.

This clone was seen a single time. The chain joins TRBV5-6 to TRBJ1-1; 7 nucleotides match TRBD1. The trim removed 4 bases at V and 4 bases at J, leaving 10 bases unmatched. The V gene's germline CDR1 is SGHDT and CDR2 YYEEEE. The CDR3 sequence is 15 residues long. For the CDR3, the DNA is TGTGCCAGCAGCCAAAACAGGGGTCGGAGCACTGAAGCTTTCTTT. Translated: CASSQNRGRSTEAFF.

This chain joins TRBV19 and TRBJ2-1; D gene ambiguous. The CDR3 runs 13 residues. Per germline, CDR1 LNHDA and CDR2 SQIVND (reference sequence). Trimming left V 3 bases short and J 7 bases short, with 10 bases between. The DNA of the CDR3 is TGTGCCAGTAGTATTACTCCAAGAAATGAGCAGTTCTTC. This codes for CASSITPRNEQFF.

The chain joins TRBV7-2 to TRBJ1-1; D call uncertain. Germline CDR1 reads SGHTA; CDR2 reads FQGNSA. Trimming stripped 2 bases from V and 8 bases from J, with 12 bases between. The CDR3 extends over 13 amino acids. DNA for the CDR3: TGTGCCAGCAGCTTAATACTGCCAGGCGAAGCTTTCTTT. It yields the protein CASSLILPGEAFF.

The chain carries TRBV19 and TRBJ2-5; D is ambiguous. The germline V gene has CDR1 LNHDA and CDR2 SQIVND (reference sequence). This CDR3 has 11 amino acids. Trimming stripped 2 bases from V and 5 bases from J, with 3 bases between. The CDR3 DNA is TGTGCCAGTAGTATAAGGGAGACCCAGTACTTC. Translated: CASSIRETQYF.

The chain joins TRBV19 to TRBJ2-1; 13 bases align to TRBD2. This CDR3 is built from 16 residues. Germline V lookup: CDR1 LNHDA, CDR2 SQIVND (reference sequence). J lost 4 bases, V lost 1 base, and 1 base had no gene match. The CDR3 DNA reads as TGTGCCAGTAGTATAGCGGGACTAGCGGGATACAATGAGCAGTTCTTC. Translation: CASSIAGLAGYNEQFF.

The chain couples TRBV10-1 to TRBJ1-1; D is ambiguous. The CDR3 is 12 amino acids. CDR1 WNHNN and CDR2 SYGVQD come from the germline V gene (reference sequence). Between the trimmed V and J ends, which lost 5 bases and 5 bases, there was a span of 9 bases. CDR3 protein: CASSYRGTEAFF. CDR3 nucleotide sequence: TGCGCCAGCAGTTACCGGGGAACTGAAGCTTTCTTT.

J is TRBJ1-2 and V is TRBV14; D is unclear. V was shortened by 0 bases and J by 6 bases, with 20 bases between the two germline ends. Germline V lookup: CDR1 SGHDN, CDR2 FVKESK. This CDR3 is built from 17 residues. CDR3 in amino acids: CASSQDSLRVWEDGYTF. The CDR3 coding sequence is TGTGCCAGCAGCCAAGATTCTCTTCGAGTGTGGGAGGATGGCTACACCTTC.

Only a few counts were recorded for this clone. The chain combines TRBV18 with TRBJ1-1; 11 bases map to TRBD1. The CDR3 covers 16 residues. The germline V gene encodes CDR1 KGHSH and CDR2 LQKENI. V trimming: 7 bases; J trimming: 1 base; junction bases outside the gene matches: 8. Here the CDR3 DNA reads TGTGCCAGCTTGGACGGTGGACAGGGGGCGAACACTGAAGCTTTCTTT. Protein: CASLDGGQGANTEAFF.

This chain connects TRBV19 to TRBJ2-1, with TRBD1 matching over 7 bases. Germline V gene sequence: CDR1 LNHDA, CDR2 SQIVND (reference sequence). J was trimmed by 7 bases and V by 7 bases; bases with no gene match: 13. This CDR3 is 15 amino acids long. The chain's CDR3 is CASKLETGFRNEQFF. The CDR3 DNA reads TGTGCCAGTAAACTGGAGACAGGGTTTAGGAATGAGCAGTTCTTC. Supplemented by reference TRBV19 and TRBJ2-1, the full variable domain reads DGGITQSPKYLFRKEGQNVTLSCEQNLNHDAMYWYRQDPGQGLRLIYYSQIVNDFQKGDIAEGYSVSREKKESFPLTVTSAQKNPTAFYLCASKLETGFRNEQFFGPGTRLTVL.

The chain links TRBV6-4 to TRBJ2-1, with 11 bases aligning to TRBD1. This CDR3 comprises 15 residues. Germline loops: CDR1 MRHNA, CDR2 SNTAGT. Losses at the gene ends were 4 bases for V and 3 bases for J; bases not matched to a gene: 2. CDR3 residues: CASSAGTGGYNEQFF. In nucleotides, the CDR3 is TGTGCCAGCAGTGCCGGGACAGGGGGCTACAATGAGCAGTTCTTC.

The chain carries TRBV29-1 and TRBJ1-1, with D uncertain. The CDR3 consists of 12 residues. V was trimmed by 6 bases and J by 6 bases, leaving 14 bases between them. Per germline, CDR1 SQVTM and CDR2 ANQGSEA. CDR3: CSVAEAQPEAFF. The CDR3, as DNA: TGCAGCGTCGCCGAGGCGCAGCCTGAAGCTTTCTTT.

This clone was found once. V is TRBV6-5 and J is TRBJ2-7, with TRBD2 matching 14 bases. CDR3 length: 15 residues. The V segment lost 5 bases and the J segment 3 bases; nucleotides outside the gene matches: 3. CDR1 and CDR2 from the germline V gene are MNHEY and SVGAGI. The chain's CDR3 is CASSPGTSGSYEQYF. In DNA form, the CDR3 reads TGTGCCAGCAGTCCGGGGACTAGCGGGAGCTACGAGCAGTACTTC.

The gene calls are TRBV7-9 and TRBJ1-6, with 9 nucleotides matching TRBD1. This CDR3 comprises 20 residues. Per the germline V gene, CDR1 is SEHNR and CDR2 is FQNEAQ (reference sequence). The ends lost 5 bases at V and 10 bases at J; junction bases unmatched: 24. The CDR3, as DNA: TGTGCCAGCAGCCGGGGAGGACAGGGGCCCGACTTGGGCTACCTATCACCCCTCCACTTT. It yields the protein CASSRGGQGPDLGYLSPLHF.

The chain joins TRBV10-2 to TRBJ2-5; the D is unclear. The V end was cut by 7 bases, the J end by 5 bases, with 8 bases between. This CDR3 has 11 residues. From germline, CDR1 is WSHSY and CDR2 SAAADI. The CDR3 loop reads CASINGETQYF. The CDR3 DNA follows: TGCGCCAGCATCAATGGGGAGACCCAGTACTTC.